Described below is a single T cell receptor beta chain sequence and its context. These data belong to a study of technical replicates of blood from a few donors. Here immunoSEQ multiplex PCR was the method, and the copy in TCRdb shows in-frame clones only, minus some. The sample comprises fewer than 95,000 clones, about 94% of which are singletons, and 0.26% rests with the top ten. This CDR3 contains 15 residues. V was pared by 5 bases and J by 1 base, with 12 bases between. The germline gives CDR1 SGHTA, CDR2 FQGTGA. The sample taken for sequencing was T cells isolated from PBMCs. This TCR derives from a human donor in good health. This chain links TRBV7-3 with TRBJ2-4; maybe TRBD2 (5 bases). The CDR3 nucleotides read TGTGCCAGCAGCCCGAGGGCAGATGCCAAAAACATTCAGTACTTC. Its translation: CASSPRADAKNIQYF.